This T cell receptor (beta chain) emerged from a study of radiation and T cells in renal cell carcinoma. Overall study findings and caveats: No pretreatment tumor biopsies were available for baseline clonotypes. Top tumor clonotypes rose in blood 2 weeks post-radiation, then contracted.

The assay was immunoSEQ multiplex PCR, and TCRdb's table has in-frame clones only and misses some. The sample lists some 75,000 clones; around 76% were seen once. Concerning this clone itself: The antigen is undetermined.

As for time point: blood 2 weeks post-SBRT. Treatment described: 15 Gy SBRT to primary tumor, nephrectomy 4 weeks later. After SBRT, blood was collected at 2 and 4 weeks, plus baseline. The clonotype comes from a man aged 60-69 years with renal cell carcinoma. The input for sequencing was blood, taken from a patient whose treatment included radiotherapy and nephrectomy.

The CDR3 loop reads CASSVRGTGEYEQYF. Here the CDR3 DNA reads TGTGCCAGCAGCGTAAGAGGGACAGGGGAGTACGAGCAGTACTTC. The chain employs TRBV9 and TRBJ2-7, with TRBD1 matching 10 bases. Germline CDR1 SGDLS, CDR2 YYNGEE. V was clipped by 1 base and J by 4 bases; unmatched bases: 5. There are 15 residues in the CDR3.